One and the same sample provided the 24 T cell receptor beta chains below, sequenced in a study of T cells in localized non-small cell lung cancer. Using immunoSEQ multiplex PCR, the repertoire was profiled, and TCRdb retains in-frame clones only, with some absent. The sample includes approximately 30,000 clones, about nine tenths of them seen just once. Specimen: peripheral blood, collected before any cancer treatment. The receptors were gathered from a male donor aged 60 or older with stage III lung adenocarcinoma.

V and J are TRBV4-2 and TRBJ2-3; 11 bases line up with TRBD2. The CDR3 runs 16 residues. V dropped 4 bases and J dropped 7; count of bases not matched to a gene: 10. CDR1 LGHNA and CDR2 YNFKEQ come from the germline V gene. The CDR3 DNA is TGTGCCAGCAGCCCCGTCCCCGGGACTAGCGGAAATACGCAGTATTTT. Translated, it gives CASSPVPGTSGNTQYF.

The rearrangement links TRBV27 to TRBJ2-6; D uncertain. Trimming took 4 bases from V and 0 from J, leaving 16 bases between them. The CDR3 spans 18 residues. The germline V gene encodes CDR1 MNHEY and CDR2 SMNVEV (reference sequence). The CDR3 sequence is CASSSPYSPTSGANVLTF. The CDR3 nucleotides are TGTGCCAGCAGTTCCCCCTACTCACCCACCTCTGGGGCCAACGTCCTGACTTTC.

V usage is TRBV29-1 and J usage is TRBJ2-3; D might be TRBD1 or TRBD2, each matching 6 bases. CDR3 length: 12 amino acids. Germline V gene lookup returns CDR1 SQVTM and CDR2 ANQGSEA. V gave up 8 bases and J gave up 0 bases, with 9 bases separating them. CDR3 sequence: CSLGGSTDTQYF. In DNA form, the CDR3 reads TGCAGCTTAGGGGGGAGCACAGATACGCAGTATTTT.

The chain is built from TRBV20-1 and TRBJ1-2; no reliable D call. The germline V and J ends were trimmed by 1 base and 11 bases, with 8 bases remaining between them. This CDR3 spans 10 amino acids. Germline CDR1 DFQATT, CDR2 SNEGSKA (reference sequence). The CDR3 bases are TGCAGTGCTAGAGCCGGTGGTTACACCTTC. This sequence encodes CSARAGGYTF.

Notes on this clone: The junction shows a germline mismatch at one end, possibly a read error. This sequence joins TRBV16 and TRBJ1-2; 7 bases map to TRBD1. This CDR3 comprises 14 residues. Germline V gives CDR1 KGHSY, CDR2 FQNENV. CDR3 sequence: CASTQQGIGYGYTF. CDR3 DNA sequence: TGTGCCAGCACCCAACAGGGGATCGGCTATGGCTACACCTTC.

This chain links TRBV25-1 with TRBJ1-1; TRBD1 matches 8 bases. Germline V lookup: CDR1 MGHDK, CDR2 SYGVNS. The CDR3 length is 16 residues. V lost 4 bases to trimming and J lost 0 bases; unmatched junction nucleotides: 7. DNA for the CDR3: TGTGCCAGCAGTGCCAGGGGGCAAGTGATGAACACTGAAGCTTTCTTT. Amino acid sequence: CASSARGQVMNTEAFF. Based on the CDR3 plus reference TRBV25-1 and TRBJ1-1, the full variable domain is EADIYQTPRYLVIGTGKKITLECSQTMGHDKMYWYQQDPGMELHLIHYSYGVNSTEKGDLSSESTVSRIRTEHFPLTLESARPSHTSQYLCASSARGQVMNTEAFFGQGTRLTVV.

This chain joins TRBV5-1 and TRBJ2-7; no reliable D call. The V end lost 0 bases, the J end lost 1 base, and 8 bases lay between the germline ends. The CDR3 sequence is 14 residues long. Germline V CDR1 and CDR2: SGHRS, YFSETQ. The CDR3 sequence: CASSLAPPSYEQYF. CDR3 in DNA: TGCGCCAGCAGCTTGGCCCCACCTTCCTACGAGCAGTACTTC.

This chain links TRBV27 with TRBJ2-1, with 11 bases fitting TRBD2. V was clipped by 2 bases and J by 2 bases; unmatched bases: 5. Germline CDR1 reads MNHEY; CDR2 reads SMNVEV (reference sequence). This CDR3 has 17 amino acids. The DNA of the CDR3 is TGTGCCAGCAGTTTAGGTAGCGGGGGGGGCACCTACAATGAGCAGTTCTTC. Amino acid sequence: CASSLGSGGGTYNEQFF.

V is TRBV6-5 and J is TRBJ1-1, with D hard to call. Germline CDR1 is MNHEY and CDR2 is SVGAGI. Trimming took 2 bases from V and 8 from J, leaving 9 bases between them. The CDR3 is made up of 12 amino acids. The CDR3 DNA is TGTGCCAGCAGTTACGCCCGAGGGGAAGCTTTCTTT. Amino acids: CASSYARGEAFF.

The chain combines TRBV15 with TRBJ2-3, with D maybe TRBD2 (6 bases). This CDR3 is built from 16 residues. Germline assignment: CDR1 LNHNV and CDR2 YYDKDF (reference sequence). V was clipped by 8 bases and J by 3 bases, with 21 bases between them. CDR3 region: CATSPMPSERTDTQYF. The CDR3 coding sequence is TGTGCCACCTCTCCGATGCCTAGCGAGAGGACAGATACGCAGTATTTT.

V is TRBV7-3 and J is TRBJ2-1; 15 positions match TRBD2. CDR1 SGHTA and CDR2 FQGTGA come from the germline V gene. Trimming cost V 5 bases and J 9 bases; bases outside gene matches: 8. The CDR3 consists of 16 residues. As DNA, the CDR3 is TGTGCCAGCAGCCCCGGACTAGCGGGGGGGCGGTCTGAGCAGTTCTTC. Protein sequence: CASSPGLAGGRSEQFF.

V and J are TRBV5-1 and TRBJ1-2; 8 positions agree with TRBD1. The CDR3 is 13 amino acids. Germline values: CDR1 SGHRS, CDR2 YFSETQ. Trimming cost V 7 bases and J 4 bases; bases outside gene matches: 6. This chain's CDR3 is CASFGTGPYGYTF. The CDR3 nucleotides read TGCGCCAGCTTCGGGACAGGACCCTATGGCTACACCTTC.

This chain uses TRBV19 with TRBJ2-1; 13 positions match TRBD2. Germline values: CDR1 LNHDA, CDR2 SQIVND (reference sequence). With 6 bases clipped from V and 7 bases from J, the junction kept 6 bases outside the gene matches. The length of the CDR3 is 15 residues. CDR3 DNA: TGTGCCAGTAGGGCGGGACTAGCGGGAAGAAATGAGCAGTTCTTC. Its translation is CASRAGLAGRNEQFF. Combining the CDR3 with reference TRBV19 and TRBJ2-1 gives the whole variable domain DGGITQSPKYLFRKEGQNVTLSCEQNLNHDAMYWYRQDPGQGLRLIYYSQIVNDFQKGDIAEGYSVSREKKESFPLTVTSAQKNPTAFYLCASRAGLAGRNEQFFGPGTRLTVL.

The V gene is TRBV7-9, the J gene TRBJ2-7, with D unclear. Germline loops: CDR1 SEHNR, CDR2 FQNEAQ (reference sequence). The V gene lost 1 base and the J gene lost 2 bases, with 9 bases spanning the gap. The CDR3 has 14 residues. DNA for the CDR3: TGTGCCAGCAGCTTAGGGACGGTAGCCTACGAGCAGTACTTC. Translating it yields CASSLGTVAYEQYF.

The gene calls are TRBV5-6 and TRBJ2-7; D not certain. The CDR3 runs 17 residues. The V and J ends lost 4 bases and 4 bases respectively, with 24 bases between them. From germline, CDR1 is SGHDT and CDR2 YYEEEE. This CDR3 is CASSPPGPVPTNYEQYF. The CDR3 DNA reads as TGTGCCAGCAGCCCCCCAGGCCCAGTTCCCACGAATTACGAGCAGTACTTC.

In its sample, this clone was seen a few times. CDR3: CASSFGAVGNVLTF. The DNA of the CDR3 is TGTGCCAGCAGTTTCGGGGCTGTGGGCAACGTCCTGACTTTC. The genes are TRBV2 and TRBJ2-6; D assignment may be TRBD1 or TRBD2 (5 bases each). CDR1 is SNHLY, CDR2 FYNNEI, per germline. The CDR3 runs 14 residues. The V end was cut by 5 bases, the J end by 9 bases, with 14 bases between.

The V call is TRBV10-2, the J call TRBJ1-4; 8 bases are shared with TRBD1. V gave up 7 bases and J gave up 5 bases; unmatched junction bases: 6. This CDR3 has 14 residues. Germline CDR1 WSHSY, CDR2 SAAADI. CDR3 nucleotide sequence: TGCGCCAGCAAGTCGGACAGGGTGAATGAAAAACTGTTTTTT. It yields the protein CASKSDRVNEKLFF.

V gene TRBV4-1 combines with J gene TRBJ2-7, with D unresolved. CDR1 and CDR2 (germline): MGHRA, YSYEKL. Deletions cut 5 bases from V and 2 bases from J, with 7 bases between. The CDR3 consists of 12 residues. The CDR3 sequence: CASSSPPYEQYF. CDR3 bases: TGCGCCAGCAGCTCCCCCCCCTACGAGCAGTACTTC.

This clone occurred a few times. This chain connects TRBV5-5 to TRBJ1-1; the D is unclear. CDR1 and CDR2 (germline): SGHKS, YYEKEE (reference sequence). The V end was cut by 3 bases, the J end by 3 bases, with 6 bases between. The CDR3 is 12 residues long. The CDR3 here is CASSWQDTEAFF. The CDR3 DNA sequence: TGTGCCAGCAGCTGGCAGGACACTGAAGCTTTCTTT.

The table lists this clone with a few counts. V is TRBV20-1 and J is TRBJ1-1, with unresolved D. Germline assignment: CDR1 DFQATT and CDR2 SNEGSKA (reference sequence). V was pared by 5 bases and J by 9 bases, with 13 bases between. The CDR3 covers 11 residues. CDR3 residues: CSAGRARQAFF. In DNA form, the CDR3 reads TGCAGTGCTGGACGGGCCCGCCAAGCTTTCTTT.

The rearrangement joins TRBV5-4 to TRBJ1-3; D gene ambiguous. The germline V gene encodes CDR1 SGHNT and CDR2 YYREEE (reference sequence). The CDR3 has 17 amino acids. Trimming took off 2 bases at V and 0 bases at J, with 15 bases between the two ends. This chain's CDR3 is CASSFGRQEHSGNTIYF. The CDR3 DNA reads TGTGCCAGCAGCTTCGGAAGGCAGGAACACTCTGGAAACACCATATATTTT.

The gene calls are TRBV28 and TRBJ1-2; tentatively, D is TRBD1 (6 bases). This CDR3 region has 15 residues. The germline gives CDR1 MDHEN, CDR2 SYDVKM. Trimming pared 5 bases from V and 6 bases from J, leaving 19 bases between. The CDR3 nucleotides are TGTGCCAGCAGTCCCCTCGGGGGGCAAATGAATGGCTACACCTTC. Translating gives CASSPLGGQMNGYTF.

The chain is built from TRBV19 and TRBJ1-2; D unresolved. Germline loops: CDR1 LNHDA, CDR2 SQIVND (reference sequence). Trimming left V 6 bases short and J 0 bases short, with 11 bases between. The CDR3 length is 14 residues. DNA of the CDR3: TGTGCCAGTAGGTTAGGAGCCTCTAACTATGGCTACACCTTC. This gives the protein CASRLGASNYGYTF.

The table lists this clone with a count of one. This chain uses TRBV19 with TRBJ2-7; a possible D gene is TRBD1 (5 bases). Trimming left V 3 bases short and J 1 base short, with 13 bases between. From germline, CDR1 is LNHDA and CDR2 SQIVND (reference sequence). The length of the CDR3 is 15 residues. CDR3 DNA sequence: TGTGCCAGTAGTATCGTTTTGGGGCGGTCCTACGAGCAGTACTTC. Translated: CASSIVLGRSYEQYF.